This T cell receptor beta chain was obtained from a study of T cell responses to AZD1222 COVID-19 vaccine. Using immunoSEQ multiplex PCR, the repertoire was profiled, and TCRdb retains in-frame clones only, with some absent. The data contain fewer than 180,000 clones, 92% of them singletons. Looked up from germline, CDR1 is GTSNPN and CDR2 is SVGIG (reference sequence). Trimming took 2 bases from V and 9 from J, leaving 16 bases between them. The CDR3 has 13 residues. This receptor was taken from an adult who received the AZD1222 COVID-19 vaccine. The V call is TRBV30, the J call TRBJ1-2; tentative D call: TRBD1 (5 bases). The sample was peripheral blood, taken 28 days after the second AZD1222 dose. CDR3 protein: CAWSFQGGRRYTF. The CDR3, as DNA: TGTGCCTGGAGTTTTCAGGGCGGACGTCGCTACACCTTC.